The 4 T cell receptor beta chains below were found in one sample sequenced in a study of regulatory T cells in long-lasting Graves disease. Arm-PCR with iRepertoire HTBI primers amplified the CDR3 regions for these TCR beta libraries. TCRdb independently ran MiXCR on the multiplex PCR reads; one entry per CDR3 protein. Among hundreds of thousands of distinct CDR3 sequences, about 22% were seen once, and the ten largest hold around 7%. Time point described: persistent/refractory GD, antithyroid drugs over 5 years with positive TRAb. RNA extracted from PBMCs served as the sequencing template. The sample was peripheral blood mononuclear cells (PBMCs), taken when the disease was refractory, from a patient treated with antithyroid drugs. The receptors were sampled from a female donor with Graves disease.

This clonotype occurred many times. The V and J genes are TRBV2 and TRBJ1-5; 9 positions agree with TRBD1. The V gene's germline CDR1 is SNHLY and CDR2 FYNNEI. With 6 bases clipped from V and 7 bases from J, the junction kept 7 bases outside the gene matches. This CDR3 is built from 14 residues. CDR3 DNA: TGTGCCAGCAGATGGACAGGGGATTCGCAGCCCCAGCATTTT. Translating it yields CASRWTGDSQPQHF.

Ten or more counts support this clonotype. CDR3 protein: CASTTPVGTGETQYF. DNA of the CDR3: TGTGCCAGCACCACCCCCGTTGGGACAGGGGAGACCCAGTACTTC. The V and J genes are TRBV28 and TRBJ2-5; 9 positions agree with TRBD1. J gave up 5 bases and V 7 bases, and 11 bases lay outside the gene matches. Germline loops: CDR1 MDHEN, CDR2 SYDVKM. The CDR3 covers 15 residues.

This clonotype came up many times. The J gene is TRBJ1-5, the V gene TRBV20-1, with a possible D match to TRBD1 (5 bases). Trimming took off 6 bases at V and 0 bases at J, with 12 bases between the two ends. The CDR3 totals 14 residues. Germline values: CDR1 DFQATT, CDR2 SNEGSKA (reference sequence). The CDR3 protein is CSARGPYSNQPQHF. The CDR3 bases are TGCAGTGCAAGGGGACCCTATAGCAATCAGCCCCAGCATTTT.

CDR3 sequence: CASSFVDLSYNEQFF. For the CDR3, the DNA is TGTGCCAGCAGTTTCGTCGACCTCTCCTACAATGAGCAGTTCTTC. The chain combines TRBV28 with TRBJ2-1, with D uncertain. CDR1 and CDR2 (germline): MDHEN, SYDVKM. Trimming removed 3 bases at V and 0 bases at J, with 9 bases between. The CDR3 has 15 amino acids. Together with reference TRBV28 and TRBJ2-1, the CDR3 gives the full variable domain: DVKVTQSSRYLVKRTGEKVFLECVQDMDHENMFWYRQDPGLGLRLIYFSYDVKMKEKGDIPEGYSVSREKKERFSLILESASTNQTSMYLCASSFVDLSYNEQFFGPGTRLTVL.